This T cell receptor beta chain was identified in a study of blood T cell repertoires in COVID-19. Study context: T cells, B-cell-depleted T cells, or PBMCs supplied cDNA or gDNA.

Per the original methods: Amplification with reference gene primers provided the estimates of nucleated cell counts. The table came from immunoSEQ multiplex PCR; TCRdb's copy has only in-frame clones and leaves some out. That table is the source of V, J and clone size, and D and trimming were worked out from the DNA. The sample carries 350,000 to 450,000 clones, 65% to 90% recorded once. The receptor was derived from a woman in her sixties or seventies with COVID-19, enrolled during active disease. Sequenced sample: peripheral blood.

In nucleotides, the CDR3 is TGTGCCAGCAACTACCCCAATGAGCAGTTCTTC. This codes for CASNYPNEQFF. The rearrangement joins TRBV6-6 to TRBJ2-1; D call uncertain. The germline V gene has CDR1 MNHNY and CDR2 SVGAGI (reference sequence). Trimming removed 7 bases at V and 6 bases at J, with 7 bases between. This CDR3 spans 11 amino acids.